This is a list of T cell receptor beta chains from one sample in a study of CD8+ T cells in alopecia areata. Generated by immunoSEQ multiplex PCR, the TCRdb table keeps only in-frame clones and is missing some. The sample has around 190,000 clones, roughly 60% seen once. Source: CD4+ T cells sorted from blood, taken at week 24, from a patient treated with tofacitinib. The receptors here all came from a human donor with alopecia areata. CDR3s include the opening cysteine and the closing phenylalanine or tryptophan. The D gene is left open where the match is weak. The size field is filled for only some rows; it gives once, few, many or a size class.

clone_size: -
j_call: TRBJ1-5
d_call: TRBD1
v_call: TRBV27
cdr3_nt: TGTGCCAGCAGTTTAAGGTGGCAGGGGGAACAGCCCCAGCATTTT
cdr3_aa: CASSLRWQGEQPQHF

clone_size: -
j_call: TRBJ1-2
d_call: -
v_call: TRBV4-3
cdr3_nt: TGCGCCAGCAGCCAAGATCTACTCTCCAGGGTGGGCTATGGCTACACCTTC
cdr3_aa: CASSQDLLSRVGYGYTF

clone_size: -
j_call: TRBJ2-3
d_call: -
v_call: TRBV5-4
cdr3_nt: TGTGCCAGCAGCTTACCGGGACTGGGCACAGATACGCAGTATTTT
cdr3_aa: CASSLPGLGTDTQYF

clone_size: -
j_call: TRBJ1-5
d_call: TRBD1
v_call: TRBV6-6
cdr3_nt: TGTGCCAGCAGTTACGGGGGACAGGGAGGTCAGCCCCAGCATTTT
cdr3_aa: CASSYGGQGGQPQHF

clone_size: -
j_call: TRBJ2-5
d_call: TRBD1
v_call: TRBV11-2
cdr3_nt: TGTGCCAGCAGCGAGTGGACAGGAAACCAAGAGACCCAGTACTTC
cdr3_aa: CASSEWTGNQETQYF

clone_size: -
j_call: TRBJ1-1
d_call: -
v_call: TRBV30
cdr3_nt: TGTGCCTGGAGTCAAGGGGTGACCACTGAAGCTTTCTTT
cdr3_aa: CAWSQGVTTEAFF

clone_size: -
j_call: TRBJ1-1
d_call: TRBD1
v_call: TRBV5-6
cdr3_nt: TGTGCCAGCAGCTTGGAGGGACAGGGGTTGGCTGAAGCTTTCTTT
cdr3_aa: CASSLEGQGLAEAFF

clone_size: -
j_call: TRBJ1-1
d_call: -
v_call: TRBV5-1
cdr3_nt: TGCGCCAGCAGCGTAACAGATATGAACACTGAAGCTTTCTTT
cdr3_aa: CASSVTDMNTEAFF

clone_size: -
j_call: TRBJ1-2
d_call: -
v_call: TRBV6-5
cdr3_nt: TGTGCCAGCAGTTCGGACTATGGCTACACCTTC
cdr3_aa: CASSSDYGYTF

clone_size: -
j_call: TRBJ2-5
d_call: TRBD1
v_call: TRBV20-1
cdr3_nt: TGCAGCGCGGGACAGGGGGAGACCCAGTACTTC
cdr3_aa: CSAGQGETQYF

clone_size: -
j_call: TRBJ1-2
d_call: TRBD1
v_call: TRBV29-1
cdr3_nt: TGCAGCGTTGTTTCAGGGGGGCTCAACTATGGCTACACCTTC
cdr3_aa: CSVVSGGLNYGYTF

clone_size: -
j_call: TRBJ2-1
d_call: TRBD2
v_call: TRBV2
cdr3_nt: TGTGCCAGCGGAACTAGCGGGGGGTCAGGTGAGCAGTTCTTC
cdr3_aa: CASGTSGGSGEQFF

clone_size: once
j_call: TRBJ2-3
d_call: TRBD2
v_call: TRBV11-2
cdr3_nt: TGTGCCAGCAGCTTATCTGCCCTAGCGGGCACAGATACGCAGTATTTT
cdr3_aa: CASSLSALAGTDTQYF

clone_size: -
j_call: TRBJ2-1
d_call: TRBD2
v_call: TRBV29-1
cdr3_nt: TGCAGCGTGACGGGACTAATCAATGAGCAGTTCTTC
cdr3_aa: CSVTGLINEQFF

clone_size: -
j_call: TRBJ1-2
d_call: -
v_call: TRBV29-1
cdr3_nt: TGCAGCGTTCTATCGAGCGTCGGGGGCTCCCGCCTTAATGGCTACACCTTC
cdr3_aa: CSVLSSVGGSRLNGYTF

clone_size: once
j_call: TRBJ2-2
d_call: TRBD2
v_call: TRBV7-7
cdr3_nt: TGTGCCAGCAGCCTTAGCGGGGGGCCGAACACCGGGGAGCTGTTTTTT
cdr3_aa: CASSLSGGPNTGELFF

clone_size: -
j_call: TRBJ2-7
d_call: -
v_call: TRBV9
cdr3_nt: TGTGCCAGCAGCGTAGGTTCCAGCTTCACCTACGAGCAGTACTTC
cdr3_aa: CASSVGSSFTYEQYF

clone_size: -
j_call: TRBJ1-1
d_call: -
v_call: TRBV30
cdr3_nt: TGTGCCTGGACCCCCGAGAGGAGGGCTTACACTGAAGCTTTCTTT
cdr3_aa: CAWTPERRAYTEAFF

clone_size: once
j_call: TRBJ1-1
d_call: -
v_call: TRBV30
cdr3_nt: TGTGCCTGGAGCCCGGTCCGGCAGATGAACACTGAAGCTTTCTTT
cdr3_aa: CAWSPVRQMNTEAFF

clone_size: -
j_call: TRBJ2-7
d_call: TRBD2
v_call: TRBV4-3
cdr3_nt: TGCGCCAGCAGCCAAGGGCGGGGGGCTGGGAACTACGAGCAGTACTTC
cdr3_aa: CASSQGRGAGNYEQYF

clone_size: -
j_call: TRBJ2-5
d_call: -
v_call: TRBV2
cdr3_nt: TGTGCCAGCAGTGAACTGTTTGGGGAAGAGACCCAGTACTTC
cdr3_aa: CASSELFGEETQYF

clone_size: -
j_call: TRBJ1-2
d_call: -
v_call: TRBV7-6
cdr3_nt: TGTGCCAGCAGCCTAGAGGTTGAACCCCGGGGTGGCTACACCTTC
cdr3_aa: CASSLEVEPRGGYTF

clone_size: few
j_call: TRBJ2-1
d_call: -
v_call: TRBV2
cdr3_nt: TGTGCCAGCAGTGGGTGGGGAGGGGGCAGGGATGAGCAGTTCTTC
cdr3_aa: CASSGWGGGRDEQFF

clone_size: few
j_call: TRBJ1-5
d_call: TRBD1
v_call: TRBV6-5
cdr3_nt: TGTGCCAGCAGTCCCGCCGGGACAGGGTCGCAGCCCCAGCATTTT
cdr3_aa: CASSPAGTGSQPQHF

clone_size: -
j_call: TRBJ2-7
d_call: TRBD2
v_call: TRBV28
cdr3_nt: TGTGCCAGCACCGGGGGGGCGGACTACGAGCAGTACTTC
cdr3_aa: CASTGGADYEQYF

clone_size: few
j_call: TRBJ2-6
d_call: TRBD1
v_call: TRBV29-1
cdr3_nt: TGCAGCGTTGGGGGACAGGCCTCTGGGGCCAACGTCCTGACTTTC
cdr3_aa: CSVGGQASGANVLTF

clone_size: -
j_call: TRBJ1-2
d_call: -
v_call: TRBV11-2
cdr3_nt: TGTGCCAGCAGCTTAGTGAGGGGGGATGGCTACACCTTC
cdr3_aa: CASSLVRGDGYTF

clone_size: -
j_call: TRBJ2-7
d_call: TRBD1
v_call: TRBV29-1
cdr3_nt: TGCAGCGTTGTGGTACAGGGGGCTGGCGAGCAGTACTTC
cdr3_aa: CSVVVQGAGEQYF

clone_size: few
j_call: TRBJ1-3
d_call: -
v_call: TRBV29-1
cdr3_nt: TGCAGCGTCCGGGAGGGAAACACCATATATTTT
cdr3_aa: CSVREGNTIYF

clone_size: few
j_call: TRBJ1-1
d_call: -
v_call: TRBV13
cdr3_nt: TGTGCCAGCCTGTTGCAGGCCCGCCACTTCGAAGCTTTCTTT
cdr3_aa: CASLLQARHFEAFF

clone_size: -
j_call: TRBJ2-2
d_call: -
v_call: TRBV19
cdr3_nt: TGTGCCAGTAGTAGGTTCTCAGAGAACACCGGGGAGCTGTTTTTT
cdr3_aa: CASSRFSENTGELFF

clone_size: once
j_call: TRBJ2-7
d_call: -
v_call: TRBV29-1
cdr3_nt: TGCAGCGTTCGGGGTACCTACGAGCAGTACTTC
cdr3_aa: CSVRGTYEQYF

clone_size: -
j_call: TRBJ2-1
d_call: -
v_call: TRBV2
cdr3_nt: TGTGCCAGCAGTGTACCTAGGGGCTCCTACAATGAGCAGTTCTTC
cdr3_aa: CASSVPRGSYNEQFF

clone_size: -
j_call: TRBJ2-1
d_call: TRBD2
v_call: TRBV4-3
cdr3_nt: TGCGCCAGCAGCCTGACTAGCGGGCCCTACAATGAGCAGTTCTTC
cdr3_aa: CASSLTSGPYNEQFF

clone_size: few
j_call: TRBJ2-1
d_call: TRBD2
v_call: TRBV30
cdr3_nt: TGTGCCTGGAGTGTAAATCTAGCGGGGGGCTATGAGCAGTTCTTC
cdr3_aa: CAWSVNLAGGYEQFF

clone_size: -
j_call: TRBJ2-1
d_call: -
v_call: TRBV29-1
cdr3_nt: TGCAGCGTTGAAGATCCAGGGTTCAAGCCAACCTACAATGAGCAGTTCTTC
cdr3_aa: CSVEDPGFKPTYNEQFF

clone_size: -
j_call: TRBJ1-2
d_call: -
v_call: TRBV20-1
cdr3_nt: TGCAGTGCTACCGGCTATGATGGCTACACCTTC
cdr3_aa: CSATGYDGYTF

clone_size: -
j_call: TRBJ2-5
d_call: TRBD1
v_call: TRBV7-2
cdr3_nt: TGTGCCAGCAGCCCACAGGGGGCAGGAGAGACCCAGTACTTC
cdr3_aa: CASSPQGAGETQYF

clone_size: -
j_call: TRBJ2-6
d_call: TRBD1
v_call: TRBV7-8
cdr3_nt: TGTGCCAGCAGAACAGGGGCAACAACGCTACTGTCTGGGGCCAACGTCCTGACTTTC
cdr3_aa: CASRTGATTLLSGANVLTF

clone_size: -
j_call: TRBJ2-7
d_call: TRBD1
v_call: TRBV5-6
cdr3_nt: TGTGCCAGCAGCCTTGGGGCGGACAGGGACGAGCAGTACTTC
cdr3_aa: CASSLGADRDEQYF

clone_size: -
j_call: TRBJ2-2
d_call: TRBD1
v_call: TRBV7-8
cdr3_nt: TGTGCCAGCAGCTCGGGACAGGGGTACACCGGGGAGCTGTTTTTT
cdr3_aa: CASSSGQGYTGELFF

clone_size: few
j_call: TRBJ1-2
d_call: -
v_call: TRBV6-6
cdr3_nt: TGTGCCAGCAGATTTACAGGGACCTATGGCTACACCTTC
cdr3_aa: CASRFTGTYGYTF

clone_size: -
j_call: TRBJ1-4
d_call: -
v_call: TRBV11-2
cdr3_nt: TGTGCCAGCAGCTATTCATCCGGGAATGAAAAACTGTTTTTT
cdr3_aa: CASSYSSGNEKLFF

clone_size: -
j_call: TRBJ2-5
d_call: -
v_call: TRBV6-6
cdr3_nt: TGTGCCAGCAGTACCCAGGGGAAAGAGACCCAGTACTTC
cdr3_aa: CASSTQGKETQYF

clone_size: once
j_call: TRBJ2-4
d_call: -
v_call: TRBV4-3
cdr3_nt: TGCGCCAGCAGCCAAGGGGCGGCGGGGCGTACCAAAAACATTCAGTACTTC
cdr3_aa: CASSQGAAGRTKNIQYF

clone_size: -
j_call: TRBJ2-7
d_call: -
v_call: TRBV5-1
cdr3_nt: TGCGCCAGCAGCGAGAATGGAGGGTCCTACGAGCAGTACTTC
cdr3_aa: CASSENGGSYEQYF

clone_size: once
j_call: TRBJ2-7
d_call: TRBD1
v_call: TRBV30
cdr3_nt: TGTGCCTGGAGTGTAGGGACAGTACCCTACGAGCAGTACTTC
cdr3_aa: CAWSVGTVPYEQYF

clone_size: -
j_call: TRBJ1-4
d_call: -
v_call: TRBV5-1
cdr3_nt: TGCGCCAGCAGCTTGGGAGGGACCAATGAAAAACTGTTTTTT
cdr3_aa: CASSLGGTNEKLFF

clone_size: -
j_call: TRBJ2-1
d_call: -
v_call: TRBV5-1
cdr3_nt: TGCGCCAGCAGATCCGGACCAGACAATGAGCAGTTCTTC
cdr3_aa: CASRSGPDNEQFF

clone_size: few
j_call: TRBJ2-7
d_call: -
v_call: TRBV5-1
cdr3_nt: TGCGCCAGCAGCTTTCCGGGATCGGGCGAGCAGTACTTC
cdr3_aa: CASSFPGSGEQYF

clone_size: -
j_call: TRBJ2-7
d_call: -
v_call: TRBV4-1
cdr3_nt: TGCGCCAGCAGCCAAGATCTCCCCGACGTGACAGGCGGGTACGAGCAGTACTTC
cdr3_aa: CASSQDLPDVTGGYEQYF

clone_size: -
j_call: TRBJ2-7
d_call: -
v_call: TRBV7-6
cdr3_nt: TGTGCCAGCAGGTCAGGGAACGAGCAGTACTTC
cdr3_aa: CASRSGNEQYF

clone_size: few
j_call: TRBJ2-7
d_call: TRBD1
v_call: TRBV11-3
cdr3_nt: TGTGCCAGCAGCGGGGACAGGGTGGGTGAGCAGTACTTC
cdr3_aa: CASSGDRVGEQYF

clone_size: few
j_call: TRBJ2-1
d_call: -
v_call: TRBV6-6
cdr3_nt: TGTGCCAGCAGACAAGGACGGACCTCGGGCGATGAGCAGTTCTTC
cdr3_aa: CASRQGRTSGDEQFF

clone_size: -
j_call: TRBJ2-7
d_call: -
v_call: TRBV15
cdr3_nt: TGTGCCACCAGCAGAGACAGGGTCCACGAGCAGTACTTC
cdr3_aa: CATSRDRVHEQYF

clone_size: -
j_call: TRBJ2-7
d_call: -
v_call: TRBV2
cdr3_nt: TGTGCCAGTGCAACCGGGGGAAAGCAGTACTTC
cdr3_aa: CASATGGKQYF

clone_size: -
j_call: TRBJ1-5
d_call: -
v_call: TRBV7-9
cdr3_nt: TGTGCCAGCAGCTGGGGAACAAATCAGCCCCAGCATTTT
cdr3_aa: CASSWGTNQPQHF

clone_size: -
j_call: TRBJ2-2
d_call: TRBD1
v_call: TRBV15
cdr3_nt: TGTGCCACCAGCGCTAGCAGGGGGCAGAACACCGGGGAGCTGTTTTTT
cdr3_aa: CATSASRGQNTGELFF

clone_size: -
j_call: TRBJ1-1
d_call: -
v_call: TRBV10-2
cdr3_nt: TGCGCCAGCAGTCAGACTATAGACACTGAAGCTTTCTTT
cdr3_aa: CASSQTIDTEAFF

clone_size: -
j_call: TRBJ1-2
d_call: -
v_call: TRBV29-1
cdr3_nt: TGCAGCGTTGAATGGTCAGGGAACTATGGCTACACCTTC
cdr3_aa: CSVEWSGNYGYTF